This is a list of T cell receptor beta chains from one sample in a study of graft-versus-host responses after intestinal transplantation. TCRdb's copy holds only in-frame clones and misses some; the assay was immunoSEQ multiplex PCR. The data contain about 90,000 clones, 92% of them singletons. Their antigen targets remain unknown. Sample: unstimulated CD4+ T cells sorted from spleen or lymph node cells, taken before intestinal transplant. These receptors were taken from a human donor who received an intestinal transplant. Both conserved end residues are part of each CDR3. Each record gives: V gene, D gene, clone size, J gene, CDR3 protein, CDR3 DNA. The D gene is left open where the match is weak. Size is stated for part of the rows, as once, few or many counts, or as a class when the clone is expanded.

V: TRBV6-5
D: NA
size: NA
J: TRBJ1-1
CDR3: CASSRQGRRTEAFF
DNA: TGTGCCAGCAGTCGCCAGGGGCGCCGGACTGAAGCTTTCTTT

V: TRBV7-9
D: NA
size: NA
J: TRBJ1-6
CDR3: CASSLLRTEGSPLHF
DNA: TGTGCCAGCAGCTTATTACGGACAGAAGGTTCACCCCTCCACTTT

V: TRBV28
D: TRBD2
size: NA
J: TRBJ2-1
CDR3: CASSYGAGGGLAGGVSYNEQFF
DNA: TGTGCCAGCAGTTATGGTGCGGGTGGGGGACTAGCGGGAGGGGTCTCCTACAATGAGCAGTTCTTC

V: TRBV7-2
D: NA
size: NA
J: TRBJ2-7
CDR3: CASSQAQFYAEYF
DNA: TGTGCCAGCAGCCAGGCACAGTTCTACGCGGAGTACTTC

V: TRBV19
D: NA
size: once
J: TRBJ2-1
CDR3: CASSNSTGGLHNEQFF
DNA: TGTGCCAGTAGTAATTCTACCGGGGGGCTCCACAATGAGCAGTTCTTC

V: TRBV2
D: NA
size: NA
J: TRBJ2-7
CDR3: CASSVLVTVEQYF
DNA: TGTGCCAGCAGTGTTCTTGTGACAGTCGAGCAGTACTTC

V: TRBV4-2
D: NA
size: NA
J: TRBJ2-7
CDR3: CASSQEFGQSLYEQYF
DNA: TGTGCCAGCAGCCAAGAATTTGGGCAATCCCTCTACGAGCAGTACTTC

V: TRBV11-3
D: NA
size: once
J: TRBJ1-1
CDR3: CASSDGRRAGGTEAFF
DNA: TGTGCCAGCAGCGACGGCCGAAGGGCCGGCGGCACTGAAGCTTTCTTT

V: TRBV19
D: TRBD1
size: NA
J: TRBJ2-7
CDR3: CASSILTAGGQTAYEQYF
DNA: TGTGCCAGTAGTATTTTGACGGCAGGGGGACAAACCGCCTACGAGCAGTACTTC

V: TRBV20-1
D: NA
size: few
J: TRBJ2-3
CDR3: CSARVTDTQYF
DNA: TGCAGTGCTAGAGTCACAGATACGCAGTATTTT

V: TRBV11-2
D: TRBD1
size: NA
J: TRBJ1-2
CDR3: CASSFDRVNYGYTF
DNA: TGTGCCAGCAGCTTCGACAGGGTGAACTATGGCTACACCTTC

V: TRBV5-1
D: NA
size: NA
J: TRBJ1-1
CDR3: CASSLEITMNTEAFF
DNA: TGCGCCAGCAGCTTGGAGATAACCATGAACACTGAAGCTTTCTTT

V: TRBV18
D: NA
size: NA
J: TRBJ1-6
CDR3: CASSPGLNSPLHF
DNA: TGTGCCAGCTCACCGGGCCTTAATTCACCCCTCCACTTT

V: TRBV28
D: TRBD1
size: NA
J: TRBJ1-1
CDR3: CASRLAPQGDRNTEAFF
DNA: TGTGCCAGCAGACTTGCCCCACAGGGGGATAGGAACACTGAAGCTTTCTTT

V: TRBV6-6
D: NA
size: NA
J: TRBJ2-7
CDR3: CASSQGHRSYEQYF
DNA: TGTGCCAGCAGCCAGGGACACCGCTCCTACGAGCAGTACTTC

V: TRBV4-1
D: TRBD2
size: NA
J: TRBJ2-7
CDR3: CASSQGILRRGSSYEQYF
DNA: TGCGCCAGCAGCCAAGGCATACTTCGGCGGGGGAGCTCCTACGAGCAGTACTTC

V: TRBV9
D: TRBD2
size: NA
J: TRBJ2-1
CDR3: CASSVASGNRYEQFF
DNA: TGTGCCAGCAGCGTCGCTAGCGGGAACCGCTATGAGCAGTTCTTC

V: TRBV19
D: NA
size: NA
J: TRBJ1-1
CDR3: CASRHPLTGGAMNTEAFF
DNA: TGTGCCAGTAGACACCCACTCACCGGGGGGGCGATGAACACTGAAGCTTTCTTT

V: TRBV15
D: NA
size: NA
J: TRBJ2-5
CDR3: CATSRRIQETQYF
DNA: TGTGCCACCAGCAGGCGAATCCAAGAGACCCAGTACTTC

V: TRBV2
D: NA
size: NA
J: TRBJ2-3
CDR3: CASSEAGALDTQYF
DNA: TGTGCCAGTAGTGAAGCAGGGGCTCTAGATACGCAGTATTTT

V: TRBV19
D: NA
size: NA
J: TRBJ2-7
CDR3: CASSISRGQIGTVFYEQYF
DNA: TGTGCCAGTAGTATCTCTCGGGGCCAGATCGGGACTGTATTTTACGAGCAGTACTTC

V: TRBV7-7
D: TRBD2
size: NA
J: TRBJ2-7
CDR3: CASSFRAGDEQYF
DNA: TGTGCCAGCAGCTTCCGAGCGGGGGACGAGCAGTACTTC

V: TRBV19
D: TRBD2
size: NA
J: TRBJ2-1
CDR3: CASTPRGGLAGENEQFF
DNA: TGTGCCAGTACTCCCCGGGGAGGACTAGCGGGAGAAAATGAGCAGTTCTTC

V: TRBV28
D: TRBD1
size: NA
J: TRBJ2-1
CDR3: CASSLGTGQFF
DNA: TGTGCCAGCAGTTTAGGGACAGGACAGTTCTTC

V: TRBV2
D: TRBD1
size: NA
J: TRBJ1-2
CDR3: CASRGTGGARGYTF
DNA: TGTGCCAGCAGGGGGACAGGGGGCGCGAGGGGCTACACCTTC

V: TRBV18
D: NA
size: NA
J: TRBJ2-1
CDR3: CASSSNEYSSYNEQFF
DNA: TGTGCCAGCTCATCAAACGAGTATAGCTCCTACAATGAGCAGTTCTTC

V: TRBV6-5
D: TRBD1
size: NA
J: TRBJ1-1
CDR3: CASRGQVNTEAFF
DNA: TGTGCCAGCAGGGGACAGGTGAACACTGAAGCTTTCTTT

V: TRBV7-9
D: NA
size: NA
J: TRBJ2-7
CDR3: CASSLAQGSDEQYF
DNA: TGTGCCAGCAGCTTAGCCCAGGGTTCGGACGAGCAGTACTTC

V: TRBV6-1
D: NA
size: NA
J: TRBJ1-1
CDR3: CASSEGHYMNTEAFF
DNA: TGTGCCAGCAGTGAGGGCCACTACATGAACACTGAAGCTTTCTTT

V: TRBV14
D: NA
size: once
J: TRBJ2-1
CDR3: CASSQARHNEQFF
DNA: TGTGCCAGCAGCCAAGCGAGGCACAATGAGCAGTTCTTC

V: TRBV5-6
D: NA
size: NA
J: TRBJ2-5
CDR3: CASIVTGNQETQYF
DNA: TGTGCCAGCATCGTTACAGGCAACCAAGAGACCCAGTACTTC

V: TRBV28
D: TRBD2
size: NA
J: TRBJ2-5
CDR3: CASRGAGVREETQYF
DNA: TGTGCCAGCAGGGGAGCGGGAGTGAGGGAAGAGACCCAGTACTTC

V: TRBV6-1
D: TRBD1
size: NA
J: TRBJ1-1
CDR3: CASNPGGGTEAFF
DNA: TGTGCCAGCAACCCAGGGGGGGGAACTGAAGCTTTCTTT

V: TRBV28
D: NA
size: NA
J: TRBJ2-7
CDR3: CASSSSSYEQYF
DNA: TGTGCCAGCAGTTCCAGCTCCTACGAGCAGTACTTC

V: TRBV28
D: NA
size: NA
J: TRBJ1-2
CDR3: CASRGGRNYGYTF
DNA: TGTGCCAGCAGGGGGGGCCGTAACTATGGCTACACCTTC

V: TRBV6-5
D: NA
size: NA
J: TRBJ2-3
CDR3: CASSYSQATSTDTQYF
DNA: TGTGCCAGCAGTTACTCGCAGGCCACTAGCACAGATACGCAGTATTTT

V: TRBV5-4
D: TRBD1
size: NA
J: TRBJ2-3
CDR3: CASRTGGWGTDTQYF
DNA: TGTGCCAGCAGGACAGGGGGATGGGGCACAGATACGCAGTATTTT

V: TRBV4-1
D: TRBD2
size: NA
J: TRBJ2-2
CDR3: CASSEKTSGSTGELFF
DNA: TGCGCCAGCAGCGAGAAGACTAGCGGGAGCACCGGGGAGCTGTTTTTT

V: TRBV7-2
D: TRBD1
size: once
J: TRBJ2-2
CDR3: CASSLVGDRYTGELFF
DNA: TGTGCCAGCAGCTTAGTTGGGGACAGATACACCGGGGAGCTGTTTTTT

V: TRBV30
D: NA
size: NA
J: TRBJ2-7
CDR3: CAWSLKGPPRSSYEQYF
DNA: TGTGCCTGGAGTCTTAAAGGACCCCCGCGAAGCTCCTACGAGCAGTACTTC

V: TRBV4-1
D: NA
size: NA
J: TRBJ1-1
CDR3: CASSQGMARGNTEAFF
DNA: TGCGCCAGCAGCCAAGGCATGGCTAGGGGCAACACTGAAGCTTTCTTT

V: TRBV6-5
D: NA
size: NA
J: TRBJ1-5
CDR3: CASRDGGGQPQHF
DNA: TGTGCCAGCAGGGATGGAGGGGGTCAGCCCCAGCATTTT

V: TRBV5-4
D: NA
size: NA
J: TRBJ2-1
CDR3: CASSVRTISSYNEQFF
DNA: TGTGCCAGCAGCGTCCGGACCATCAGCTCCTACAATGAGCAGTTCTTC

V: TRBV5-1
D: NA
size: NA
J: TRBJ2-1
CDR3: CASSLVSGSSYNEQFF
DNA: TGCGCCAGCAGCTTGGTATCCGGGAGCTCCTACAATGAGCAGTTCTTC

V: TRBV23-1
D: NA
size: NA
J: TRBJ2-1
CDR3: CASSTGWGLYNEQFF
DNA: TGCGCCAGCAGCACAGGGTGGGGATTATACAATGAGCAGTTCTTC

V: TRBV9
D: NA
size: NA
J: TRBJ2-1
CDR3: CASSVAEGSSYNEQFF
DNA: TGTGCCAGCAGCGTAGCGGAGGGATCCTCCTACAATGAGCAGTTCTTC

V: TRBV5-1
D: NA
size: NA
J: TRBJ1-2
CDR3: CASSFSRLYGYTF
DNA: TGCGCCAGCAGCTTCAGCCGTCTCTATGGCTACACCTTC

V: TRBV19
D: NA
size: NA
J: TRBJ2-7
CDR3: CASSLSFTSYEQYF
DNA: TGTGCCAGTAGTCTCTCCTTTACCTCCTACGAGCAGTACTTC

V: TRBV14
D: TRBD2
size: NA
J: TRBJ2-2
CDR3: CASSLLAGGGTGELFF
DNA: TGTGCCAGCAGTTTACTAGCGGGAGGAGGCACCGGGGAGCTGTTTTTT

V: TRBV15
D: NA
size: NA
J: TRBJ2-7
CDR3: CATSRDRPREQYF
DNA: TGTGCCACCAGCAGAGATAGACCGCGCGAGCAGTACTTC

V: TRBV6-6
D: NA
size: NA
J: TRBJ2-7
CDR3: CASSYQGPPTEQYF
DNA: TGTGCCAGCAGTTACCAGGGGCCCCCTACCGAGCAGTACTTC

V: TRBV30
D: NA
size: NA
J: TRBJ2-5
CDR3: CAWSMPGAETQYF
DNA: TGTGCCTGGAGTATGCCCGGGGCAGAGACCCAGTACTTC